The following is a T cell receptor (beta chain) sequence with its context. Its matching antigen is unknown. This sample is part of a study of cytomegalovirus exposure and HLA in healthy donors. Study background: Ancestry clustering placed about 80% of around 400 genotyped donors in the Caucasian-associated cluster.

General study results and limits: The study listed approximately 160 cytomegalovirus-associated TCR beta chains.

The PCR used 60 Vbeta and 13 Jbeta primers. TCRdb's table, derived via immunoSEQ multiplex PCR, lists solely in-frame clones and lacks some. Found here are fewer than 200,000 clones, 80% of them singletons; the top ten hold around 0.69%. This CDR3 is built from 11 residues. This receptor was identified in a boy between 10 and 17 years old in good health and CMV-seronegative. The V gene is TRBV21-1, the J gene TRBJ2-5; TRBD1 is the table's D call, not checked against the DNA. TRBV21-1 is deemed a pseudogene. The sequenced sample was PBMCs. The CDR3 here is CASQGGETQYF. In DNA form, the CDR3 reads TGTGCCAGTCAGGGGGGAGAGACCCAGTACTTC.